A selection of T cell receptor beta chains follows, all from one sample in a study of T cell responses to AZD1222 COVID-19 vaccine. Some clones are missing from TCRdb's copy, which holds only in-frame ones; the method was immunoSEQ multiplex PCR. Of some 120,000 clones listed, about 90% were seen once; the top ten hold about 1.6%. Sample: peripheral blood, taken on day 0 of AZD1222 vaccination. Receptors originate from an adult in good health. The CDR3 runs from the conserved cysteine through the conserved F or W. The D gene is left open where the match is weak.

d_gene,v_gene,j_gene,CDR3aa,CDR3nt
NA,TRBV24-1,TRBJ1-2,CATSEPINYGYTF,TGTGCCACCAGTGAACCAATTAACTATGGCTACACCTTC
TRBD1,TRBV19,TRBJ1-1,CASSIGTAGNTEAFF,TGTGCCAGTAGTATCGGGACAGCAGGGAACACTGAAGCTTTCTTT
NA,TRBV4-3,TRBJ2-7,CASSRGGDSSYEQYF,TGCGCCAGCAGCCGAGGCGGGGACAGCTCCTACGAGCAGTACTTC
NA,TRBV19,TRBJ2-7,CASSTRTVGDDEQYF,TGTGCCAGTAGTACCCGGACAGTAGGAGATGACGAGCAGTACTTC
NA,TRBV5-5,TRBJ1-4,CASSLGGVGEKLFF,TGTGCCAGCAGCTTGGGGGGCGTAGGAGAAAAACTGTTTTTT
TRBD2,TRBV11-2,TRBJ2-5,CASSVSGTSGSLVQETQYF,TGTGCCAGCAGCGTCTCCGGGACTAGCGGGAGTTTGGTCCAAGAGACCCAGTACTTC
TRBD1,TRBV24-1,TRBJ2-5,CASPVGRGQETQYF,TGTGCCTCACCAGTAGGCAGGGGGCAAGAGACCCAGTACTTC
TRBD2,TRBV29-1,TRBJ2-1,CSVVLSGFGEQFF,TGCAGCGTTGTTCTTAGCGGGTTCGGTGAGCAGTTCTTC
TRBD2,TRBV11-2,TRBJ2-1,CASTLSVTWEGRGFF,TGTGCCAGCACCCTCTCGGTTACGTGGGAGGGCCGAGGGTTCTTC
NA,TRBV28,TRBJ1-1,CASSSGRGDTEAFF,TGTGCCAGCAGTTCGGGCAGGGGAGACACTGAAGCTTTCTTT
NA,TRBV7-9,TRBJ1-2,CASSSRVRAEYGYTF,TGTGCCAGCAGCTCCCGGGTGCGGGCGGAGTATGGCTACACCTTC
NA,TRBV30,TRBJ2-3,CAWGWGRQLQYF,TGTGCCTGGGGGTGGGGCCGACAGTTGCAGTATTTT